Each of the 2 T cell receptor beta chains below was sequenced from the same sample in a study of CD8 T cells in ankylosing spondylitis. Their cognate antigens are unknown. TCRdb ran MiXCR on the 5' RACE reads and lists one entry per CDR3 protein. This table has around 480,000 distinct CDR3 sequences, under 20% appearing once. Overall study results and limits: The study identified a TCR beta motif of roughly eight highly homologous variants that appeared characteristic of ankylosing spondylitis blood.

The specimen was blood, either unsorted or a sorted T cell fraction (not recorded which). Receptor source: a male donor with ankylosing spondylitis.

The table lists this clonotype with a few counts. The rearrangement uses TRBV2 and TRBJ2-1; TRBD2 agrees at 8 bases. This CDR3 spans 16 amino acids. The ends lost 4 bases at V and 3 bases at J; junction bases unmatched: 8. The germline V gene has CDR1 SNHLY and CDR2 FYNNEI. CDR3 in DNA: TGTGCCAGCAGTGCCCGACAGCGGGGGAGCTACAATGAGCAGTTCTTC. Protein: CASSARQRGSYNEQFF.

The chain combines TRBV12-3 or TRBV12-4 with TRBJ1-2, with a tentative D call TRBD1 (5 bases). This CDR3 spans 15 amino acids. V lost 2 bases and J lost 4, with 14 bases in between. The CDR3 nucleotides read TGTGCCAGCAGTTTATACCAGGGAGGTGGCTATGGCTACACCTTC. It translates to CASSLYQGGGYGYTF.